The sequence of this TCR beta chain was determined in a study of T cells in Graves' hyperthyroidism and ophthalmopathy (dated by TCRdb to between 2019 and 2020). Regarding the complete study: Peripheral blood samples were taken at the time of initial diagnosis, prior to any treatment. TCR Vbeta CDR3 sequencing of some 140 peripheral blood samples (over 40 ophthalmopathy, approximately 80 hyperthyroidism and 17 progressor patients) is reported in the paper. Once sampling was done, hyperthyroidism patients were given methimazole at a starting dose of 30 mg daily, whereas ophthalmopathy patients were given high-dose intravenous methylprednisolone. For training and testing, the approximately 97 patients in the discovery cohort were randomly divided in a 7:3 ratio. The study also compared thyroid tissue and blood T-cell repertoires from a handful of Graves' hyperthyroidism patients. TCR V-J signatures able to tell the groups apart were searched for in a discovery cohort of approximately 95 patients, of whom roughly 42 had Graves' ophthalmopathy and 55 to 60 had stable Graves' hyperthyroidism. Prospective prediction of ophthalmopathy was tested in an independent validation cohort of approximately 18 hyperthyroidism patients and some 17 patients who later progressed to ophthalmopathy.

General study outcomes and caveats: No statistical method was used to set the sample size in advance, and investigators knew the group allocation. Most expanded thyroid clonotypes (frequency above 0.001) were also found in blood, which suggests that blood repertoires may mirror thyroid immune responses. In cross-validation, a model built on a 13 V-J signature told ophthalmopathy apart from stable hyperthyroidism with under 90% sensitivity and about 81% specificity, and in testing the same model reached 80%/75%. In validation, progression to ophthalmopathy was predicted by the model with around 70% sensitivity and about 72% specificity, a median of approximately 7.1 months before onset.

Stable Graves' hyperthyroidism was defined as the absence of progression to ophthalmopathy over 18 months of follow-up. Hyperthyroidism patients were aged 18 to 65 years and newly diagnosed, with disease duration of less than 2 months. The study excluded patients with uncontrolled infections, other autoimmune diseases, pregnancy or lactation. Diagnoses were based on clinical symptoms, serum thyroxine and TRAb, thyroid ultrasound and orbital computed tomography. PBMCs were isolated from approximately 10 ml of fresh peripheral blood by Ficoll-Paque density gradient centrifugation. Total RNA was extracted with Trizol reagent, and quality was checked on an Agilent 2100 Bioanalyzer. TCR beta CDR3 regions were amplified from RNA transcripts. For the first round of RT-PCR on the TCR CDR3, the HTBI primer set was used together with the Qiagen OneStep RT-PCR kit. A second multiplex PCR round built the libraries, followed by size selection and purification. Sequencing of the libraries was done on an Illumina HiSeq2000 using paired-end 100 bp reads. The authors' pipeline ran thus. SOAPnuke was used to process the raw data, with reads discarded if the reads contained adapters or uncalled bases, had a mean Phred below 15, or lacked an exact constant-primer or identifier match. COPE v1.2.5 was used to merge high-quality paired reads, and clonotypes were defined as unique nucleotide sequences. MiTCR v1.1 was used to align clonotypes to the IMGT TRBV, TRBD and TRBJ reference segments. Only V-J combinations with frequency above 0.0001, covering about 99% of repertoires, were analysed. A TCS score was defined as the ratio between F50 (clonal expansion) and ExV (chaos), using BLOSUM62-based TCRdist between CDR3 peptides within each V-J. Welch's t-statistics and random forest reduced 500 to 550 V-J features to about 12, which were used in a naive Bayes classifier (R e1071). The Morisita-Horn index was used to measure how similar the thyroid and blood repertoires were. In TCRdb, the public reads were trimmed at Q25 with fastp and aligned with MiXCR, with productive beta chains retained. Rows with a matching CDR3 protein are joined into one entry that keeps the most common DNA and genes. These V and J calls originate from TCRdb's pipeline instead of the authors' own analysis. Recorded for this sample are hundreds of thousands of distinct CDR3 sequences; over 35% of them occurred a single time. Jointly, the top ten make up 7.5% to 9.5% of the sample.

The CDR3 covers 16 residues, taking in both the cysteine and the phenylalanine. Only the CDR3 DNA stays, 48 bases, in frame from base 1. Looking up the germline V gene (reference sequence) yields CDR1 LNHDA and CDR2 SQIVND. V loses 2 bases, J loses 4 bases, and the germline ends lie 15 bases apart. On this clonotype: Its antigen is currently not known. Base qualities are missing; no much larger clone stands one base away.

Sequencing input: blood. This clonotype was obtained from a man younger than 30 with Graves' hyperthyroidism. The rearrangement combines TRBV19 with TRBJ1-5; the D gene cannot be named for sure. The CDR3 protein is CASSIPLASGNQPQHF. The DNA sequence is TGTGCCAGTAGTATACCATTAGCGTCGGGGAATCAGCCCCAGCATTTT.